Each of the 3 T cell receptor beta chains below was sequenced from the same sample in a study of T cells in Graves' hyperthyroidism and ophthalmopathy. The TCR beta CDR3 regions underwent amplification using RNA transcripts as the source. The HTBI primer set served for first-round RT-PCR of the TCR CDR3. MiXCR, run by TCRdb on the multiplex PCR reads, gives a single entry per CDR3 protein. The data hold about 590,000 distinct CDR3 sequences, with approximately 14% observed a single time. The sample comprised blood. The receptors were gathered from a woman aged 25-40 years with Graves' hyperthyroidism.

This clonotype was seen repeatedly, ten times or more. The rearrangement links TRBV10-1 to TRBJ2-2; D might be TRBD1 (6 bases). Trimming took off 4 bases at V and 7 bases at J, with 19 bases between the two ends. The CDR3 is made up of 16 amino acids. Per germline, CDR1 WNHNN and CDR2 SYGVQD (reference sequence). In nucleotides, the CDR3 is TGCGCCAGCAGTGGGAATCAGGACAGTGGTAACGGGGAGCTGTTTTTT. Translating gives CASSGNQDSGNGELFF.

This clonotype was seen repeatedly, ten times or more. V is TRBV20-1 and J is TRBJ2-7; D gene uncertain. Germline assignment: CDR1 DFQATT and CDR2 SNEGSKA (reference sequence). Trimming took 0 bases from V and 2 from J, leaving 8 bases between them. This CDR3 spans 13 amino acids. The chain's CDR3 is CSARDGGTYEQYF. The CDR3 bases are TGCAGTGCTAGAGACGGCGGAACCTACGAGCAGTACTTC.

This clonotype was seen repeatedly, ten times or more. This chain's CDR3 is CATSRNPGQGNTEAFF. Here the CDR3 DNA reads TGTGCCACCAGCAGAAATCCGGGACAGGGGAACACTGAAGCTTTCTTT. This rearrangement joins TRBV15 to TRBJ1-1; 9 nucleotides line up with TRBD1. V trimming: 2 bases; J trimming: 1 base; junction bases outside the gene matches: 5. In germline, CDR1 is LNHNV, CDR2 YYDKDF (reference sequence). The CDR3 extends over 16 amino acids.